The 25 T cell receptor beta chains below come from one sample, sequenced in a study of response to subunit inactivated influenza vaccine. TCRdb passed the RT-PCR reads through MiXCR, listing each CDR3 protein once. The table records about 540,000 distinct CDR3 sequences, approximately 20% of them present only once. The same sample was also studied in work on T cells expressing NK-cell markers. That work states: With UMIs, 5'RACE template switching was used to make TCR beta cDNA.

Material: CD4+ T cells sorted from PBMCs, obtained roughly 13 days after vaccination. Receptor source: a man aged 45-65 years who received an inactivated influenza vaccine.

The rearrangement uses TRBV3-1 and TRBJ2-1; 7 nucleotides agree with TRBD2. The CDR3 extends over 17 amino acids. V was pared by 0 bases and J by 7 bases, with 12 bases of the junction left unmatched. The germline V gene encodes CDR1 LGHDT and CDR2 YNNKEL (reference sequence). The CDR3 loop is CASSQDPGVAGRNEQFF. The CDR3 DNA reads as TGTGCCAGCAGCCAAGACCCGGGAGTAGCGGGCCGGAATGAGCAGTTCTTC.

The chain combines TRBV2 with TRBJ2-7; unclear D gene. The V gene lost 6 bases and the J gene lost 1 base, with 13 bases spanning the gap. There are 14 residues in the CDR3. Germline values: CDR1 SNHLY, CDR2 FYNNEI. CDR3 loop: CASSERHLSYEQYF. The CDR3 nucleotides read TGTGCCAGCAGCGAGCGACATCTTTCCTACGAGCAGTACTTC.

This clonotype appeared a few times. This chain links TRBV20-1 with TRBJ2-3; 9 bases match TRBD2. CDR3 length equals 15 residues. Trimming cost V 4 bases and J 4 bases; bases outside gene matches: 9. Germline loops: CDR1 DFQATT, CDR2 SNEGSKA (reference sequence). CDR3 loop: CSAIDNLAGADTQYF. The CDR3, as DNA: TGCAGTGCTATAGATAACTTAGCGGGAGCAGATACGCAGTATTTT.

This clonotype turned up a few times. The V and J genes are TRBV12-3 or TRBV12-4 and TRBJ1-2, with TRBD1 identical over 11 bases. The CDR3 totals 15 residues. With V trimmed by 1 base and J by 4 bases, 2 bases remained unmatched. The CDR3 loop reads CASSLGTGGGYGYTF. In DNA, the CDR3 is TGTGCCAGCAGTTTAGGGACAGGGGGCGGCTATGGCTACACCTTC.

The chain couples TRBV6-2 or TRBV6-3 to TRBJ1-5, with D possibly TRBD1 on 5 matching bases. Per germline, CDR1 MNHEY and CDR2 SVGEGT. The CDR3 sequence is 13 residues long. The V end was cut by 7 bases, the J end by 6 bases, with 13 bases between. CDR3: CASNLDGTQPQHF. CDR3 bases: TGTGCCAGCAACTTGGACGGGACTCAGCCCCAGCATTTT.

This chain uses TRBV7-2 with TRBJ2-1, with 9 bases fitting TRBD1. The CDR3 contains 17 residues. Looked up from germline, CDR1 is SGHTA and CDR2 is FQGNSA. Trimming removed 0 bases from V and 0 bases from J; junction bases left unmatched: 3. In DNA, the CDR3 is TGTGCCAGCAGCTTAGCTGGGACAGGGAGCTCCTACAATGAGCAGTTCTTC. Translation: CASSLAGTGSSYNEQFF.

The genes are TRBV4-1 and TRBJ2-7, with TRBD1 matching 7 bases. The CDR3 length is 16 residues. Germline assignment: CDR1 MGHRA and CDR2 YSYEKL. V shed 3 bases and J 2 bases; nucleotides not matched to a gene: 10. The CDR3 DNA is TGCGCCAGCAGCCAGATCCTCCGGGACAGAGCCTACGAGCAGTACTTC. Its protein product is CASSQILRDRAYEQYF.

The table lists this clonotype with a count of one. This rearrangement joins TRBV5-1 to TRBJ2-7, with TRBD1 matching over 7 bases. V shed 4 bases, J shed 4 bases, and the junction held 8 bases outside the gene matches. The CDR3 contains 14 residues. From germline, CDR1 is SGHRS and CDR2 YFSETQ. The CDR3 sequence: CASSASRGSYEQYF. DNA for the CDR3: TGCGCCAGCAGCGCCAGCAGGGGGTCATACGAGCAGTACTTC.

Written as DNA, the CDR3 is TGTGCCAGTAGTATTGATCGGGGTGGAAATCAGCCCCAGCATTTT. Its protein product is CASSIDRGGNQPQHF. The chain has TRBV19 and TRBJ1-5, with unresolved D. Germline CDR1 is LNHDA and CDR2 is SQIVND (reference sequence). The CDR3 sequence is 15 residues long. The V and J ends lost 3 bases and 4 bases respectively, with 13 bases between them.

This clonotype was picked up a small number of times. This chain joins TRBV20-1 and TRBJ2-1; 10 bases agree with TRBD2. V lost 5 bases and J lost 10; bases outside the gene matches: 8. Looked up from germline, CDR1 is DFQATT and CDR2 is SNEGSKA (reference sequence). CDR3 length: 13 amino acids. The CDR3 nucleotides read TGCAGTGCTGAACTACCGGGACTAGCGGAGCAGTTCTTC. Translating it yields CSAELPGLAEQFF.

This clonotype appeared a few times. This sequence joins TRBV28 and TRBJ1-5; no reliable D call. Trimming removed 7 bases from V and 5 bases from J, with 15 bases in between. Germline assignment: CDR1 MDHEN and CDR2 SYDVKM. The CDR3 loop spans 14 amino acids. This CDR3 is CASNRRVGYQPQHF. The CDR3 DNA follows: TGTGCCAGCAATAGGCGGGTCGGATATCAGCCCCAGCATTTT.

This rearrangement joins TRBV4-2 to TRBJ2-3; no firm D call. CDR1 LGHNA and CDR2 YNFKEQ come from the germline V gene. The CDR3 consists of 12 residues. V lost 0 bases, J lost 8 bases, and 6 bases lay in between. CDR3 sequence (DNA): TGTGCCAGCAGCCAAGATCAGGTTACGCAGTATTTT. Protein sequence: CASSQDQVTQYF.

A few counts support this clonotype. This CDR3 reads CASSQDWRGGGYTF. The CDR3, as DNA: TGTGCCAGCAGCCAAGATTGGAGGGGCGGGGGCTACACCTTC. The gene calls are TRBV3-1 and TRBJ1-2; a weak D match, TRBD1 (5 bases). Trimming stripped 0 bases from V and 8 bases from J, with 13 bases between. CDR1 LGHDT and CDR2 YNNKEL come from the germline V gene (reference sequence). The CDR3 totals 14 residues.

This clonotype has just a few counts. The V call is TRBV20-1, the J call TRBJ2-7; TRBD1 aligns across 7 bases. This CDR3 comprises 11 residues. From germline, CDR1 is DFQATT and CDR2 SNEGSKA (reference sequence). V shed 7 bases, J shed 7 bases, and the junction held 7 bases outside the gene matches. Here the CDR3 reads CSGNRGGEQYF. CDR3 nucleotides: TGCAGTGGAAACAGGGGCGGGGAGCAGTACTTC.

J is TRBJ2-7 and V is TRBV6-5; tentative D call: TRBD2 (5 bases). The V gene lost 5 bases and the J gene lost 9 bases, with 20 bases spanning the gap. There are 14 residues in the CDR3. Germline-derived CDR1 and CDR2 are MNHEY and SVGAGI. DNA for the CDR3: TGTGCCAGCAGTCTACTACGGGATAGAGGATTGCAGTACTTC. Encoded protein: CASSLLRDRGLQYF.

Only a few counts were recorded for this clonotype. The rearrangement uses TRBV29-1 and TRBJ2-7; D gene ambiguous. Per germline, CDR1 SQVTM and CDR2 ANQGSEA. V gave up 0 bases and J gave up 6 bases, with 9 bases separating them. The CDR3 loop spans 12 amino acids. The CDR3 DNA sequence: TGCAGCGTTGAAGATAGCCCAGCCGAGCAGTACTTC. This encodes CSVEDSPAEQYF.

The chain joins TRBV27 to TRBJ2-6, with 7 bases aligning to TRBD1. The V segment lost 6 bases and the J segment 0 bases; nucleotides outside the gene matches: 8. The CDR3 contains 17 residues. Germline V lookup: CDR1 MNHEY, CDR2 SMNVEV (reference sequence). The CDR3 nucleotides read TGTGCCAGCAGGGGACAGACCCTAAGCTCTGGGGCCAACGTCCTGACTTTC. Protein: CASRGQTLSSGANVLTF.

A few counts support this clonotype. This sequence joins TRBV5-1 and TRBJ2-7; perhaps TRBD2 as D (6 bases). There are 12 residues in the CDR3. V lost 3 bases and J 6 bases, leaving 10 bases between the germline ends. Looked up from germline, CDR1 is SGHRS and CDR2 is YFSETQ. CDR3 nucleotides: TGCGCCAGCAGCTGGGGGGAGGCCGAGCAGTACTTC. Amino acids: CASSWGEAEQYF. The variable domain in full, completed from reference TRBV5-1 and TRBJ2-7, reads KAGVTQTPRYLIKTRGQQVTLSCSPISGHRSVSWYQQTPGQGLQFLFEYFSETQRNKGNFPGRFSGRQFSNSRSEMNVSTLELGDSALYLCASSWGEAEQYFGPGTRLTVT.

V and J are TRBV3-1 and TRBJ1-4; D possibly corresponds to TRBD1 (5 bases). The V end was cut by 6 bases, the J end by 3 bases, with 11 bases between. The CDR3 covers 14 residues. CDR1 and CDR2 from the germline V gene are LGHDT and YNNKEL (reference sequence). CDR3 protein: CASRAREANEKLFF. The CDR3 DNA reads TGTGCCAGCAGAGCCAGGGAGGCTAATGAAAAACTGTTTTTT.

This clonotype was observed a handful of times. This rearrangement joins TRBV19 to TRBJ2-1, with D perhaps TRBD2 (5 bases). In germline, CDR1 is LNHDA, CDR2 SQIVND (reference sequence). The germline V and J ends were trimmed by 3 bases and 6 bases, with 18 bases remaining between them. The CDR3 totals 16 residues. The CDR3 sequence: CASSMTPSGFSNEQFF. CDR3 coding DNA: TGTGCCAGTAGTATGACCCCATCGGGATTCTCCAATGAGCAGTTCTTC.

The chain combines TRBV10-3 with TRBJ2-1; TRBD2 matches 13 bases. CDR1 and CDR2 from the germline V gene are ENHRY and SYGVKD. Germline trimming cut 6 bases from V and 7 bases from J; bases unmatched to any gene: 6. The CDR3 is 15 residues long. The CDR3 DNA sequence: TGTGCCATCAGCTCACTAGCGGGAGGGGAAAATGAGCAGTTCTTC. Protein product: CAISSLAGGENEQFF.

The rearrangement links TRBV7-9 to TRBJ1-3; a weak D match, TRBD1 (6 bases). CDR1 SEHNR and CDR2 FQNEAQ come from the germline V gene (reference sequence). The CDR3 has 15 residues. The V end lost 5 bases, the J end lost 4 bases, and 15 bases lay between the germline ends. The CDR3 sequence: CASSLEGGFGNTIYF. In DNA form, the CDR3 reads TGTGCCAGCAGCCTAGAGGGGGGATTCGGAAACACCATATATTTT.

This clonotype was counted a few times. This chain connects TRBV3-1 to TRBJ2-2; unclear D gene. Germline CDR1 reads LGHDT; CDR2 reads YNNKEL (reference sequence). V shed 4 bases and J shed 0 bases, with 15 bases lying between them. The CDR3 has 17 amino acids. The CDR3 spells CASSRTLGQPNTGELFF. The CDR3 DNA reads TGTGCCAGCAGCCGAACCCTTGGCCAGCCGAACACCGGGGAGCTGTTTTTT. The full variable domain, in which reference TRBV3-1 and TRBJ2-2 provide the parts outside the CDR3, is DTAVSQTPKYLVTQMGNDKSIKCEQNLGHDTMYWYKQDSKKFLKIMFSYNNKELIINETVPNRFSPKSPDKAHLNLHINSLELGDSAVYFCASSRTLGQPNTGELFFGEGSRLTVL.

V and J are TRBV6-4 and TRBJ1-2; TRBD1 aligns across 9 bases. Germline assignment: CDR1 MRHNA and CDR2 SNTAGT. This CDR3 is built from 15 residues. The V and J ends lost 3 bases and 8 bases, in that order; junction bases with no gene match: 10. CDR3 loop: CASSEAPGTGIGYTF. The CDR3 DNA reads TGTGCCAGCAGTGAGGCCCCCGGGACAGGGATCGGCTACACCTTC.

This clonotype has at least ten counts. A read error may account for a junction end that differs from germline. This sequence joins TRBV7-9 and TRBJ1-2, with a possible D match to TRBD1 (6 bases). The CDR3 extends over 11 amino acids. CDR1 SEHNR and CDR2 FQNEAQ come from the germline V gene (reference sequence). The CDR3 bases are TGTGCCAGCAGCCTTGGGACACCGACGGGCTTC. Amino acid sequence: CASSLGTPTGF.